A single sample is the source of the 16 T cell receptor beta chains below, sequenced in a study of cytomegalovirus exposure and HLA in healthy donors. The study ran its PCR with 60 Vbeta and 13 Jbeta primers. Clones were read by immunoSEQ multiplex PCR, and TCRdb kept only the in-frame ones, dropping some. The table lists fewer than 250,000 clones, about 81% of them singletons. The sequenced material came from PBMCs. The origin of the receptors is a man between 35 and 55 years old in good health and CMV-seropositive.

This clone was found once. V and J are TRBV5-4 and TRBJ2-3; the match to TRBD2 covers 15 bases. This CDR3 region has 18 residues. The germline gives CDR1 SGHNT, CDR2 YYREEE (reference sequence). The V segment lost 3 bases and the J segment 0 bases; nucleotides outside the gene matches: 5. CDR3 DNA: TGTGCCAGCAGCTCCGGGACTAGCGGGAGGCCGAGCACAGATACGCAGTATTTT. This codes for CASSSGTSGRPSTDTQYF.

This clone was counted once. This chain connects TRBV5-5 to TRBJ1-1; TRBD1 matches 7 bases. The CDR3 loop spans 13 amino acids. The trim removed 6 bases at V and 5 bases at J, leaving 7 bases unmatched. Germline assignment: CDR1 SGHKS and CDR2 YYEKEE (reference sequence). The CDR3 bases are TGTGCCAGCACCTTCCTGACAGGGACTGAAGCTTTCTTT. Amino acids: CASTFLTGTEAFF. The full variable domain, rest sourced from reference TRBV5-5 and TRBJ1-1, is DAGVTQSPTHLIKTRGQQVTLRCSPISGHKSVSWYQQVLGQGPQFIFQYYEKEERGRGNFPDRFSARQFPNYSSELNVNALLLGDSALYLCASTFLTGTEAFFGQGTRLTVV.

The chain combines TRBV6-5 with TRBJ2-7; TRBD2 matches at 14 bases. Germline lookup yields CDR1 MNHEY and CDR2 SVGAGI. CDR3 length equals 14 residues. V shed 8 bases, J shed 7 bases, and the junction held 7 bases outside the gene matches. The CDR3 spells CASSGLAGEYEQYF. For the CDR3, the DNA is TGTGCCAGCTCGGGACTAGCGGGAGAGTATGAGCAGTACTTC.

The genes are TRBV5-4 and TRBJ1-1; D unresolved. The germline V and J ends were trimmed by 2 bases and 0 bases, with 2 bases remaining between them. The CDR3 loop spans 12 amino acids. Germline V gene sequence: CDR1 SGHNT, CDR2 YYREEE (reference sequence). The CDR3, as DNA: TGTGCCAGCAGCTTCGTGAACACTGAAGCTTTCTTT. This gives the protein CASSFVNTEAFF.

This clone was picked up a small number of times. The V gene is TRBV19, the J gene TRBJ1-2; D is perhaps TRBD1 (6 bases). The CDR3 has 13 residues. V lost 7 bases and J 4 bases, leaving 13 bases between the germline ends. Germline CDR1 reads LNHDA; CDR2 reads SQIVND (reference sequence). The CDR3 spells CASNDRNVYGYTF. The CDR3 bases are TGTGCCAGTAATGACAGGAACGTCTATGGCTACACCTTC.

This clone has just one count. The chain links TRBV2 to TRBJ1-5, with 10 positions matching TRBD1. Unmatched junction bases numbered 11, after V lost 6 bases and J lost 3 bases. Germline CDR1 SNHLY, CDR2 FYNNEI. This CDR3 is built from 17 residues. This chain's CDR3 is CASSGLGTGVLNQPQHF. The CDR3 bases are TGTGCCAGCAGCGGTCTCGGGACAGGGGTCCTCAATCAGCCCCAGCATTTT.

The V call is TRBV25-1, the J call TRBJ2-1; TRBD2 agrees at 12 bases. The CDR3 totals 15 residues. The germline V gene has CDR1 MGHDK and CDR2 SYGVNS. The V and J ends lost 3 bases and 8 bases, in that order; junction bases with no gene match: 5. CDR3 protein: CASSDSSGRAYEQFF. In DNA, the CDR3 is TGTGCCAGCAGTGACTCTAGCGGGAGGGCCTATGAGCAGTTCTTC.

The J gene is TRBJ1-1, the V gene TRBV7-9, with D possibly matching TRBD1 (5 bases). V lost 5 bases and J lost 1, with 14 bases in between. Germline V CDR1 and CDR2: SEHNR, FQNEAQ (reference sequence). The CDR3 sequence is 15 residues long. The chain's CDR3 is CASSPGPGANTEAFF. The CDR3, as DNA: TGTGCCAGCAGCCCGGGACCGGGAGCGAACACTGAAGCTTTCTTT.

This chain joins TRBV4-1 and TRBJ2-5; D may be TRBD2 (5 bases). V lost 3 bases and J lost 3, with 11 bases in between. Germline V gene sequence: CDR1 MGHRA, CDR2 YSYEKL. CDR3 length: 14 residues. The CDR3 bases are TGCGCCAGCAGCCACGGCACGGGGAAAGAGACCCAGTACTTC. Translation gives CASSHGTGKETQYF.

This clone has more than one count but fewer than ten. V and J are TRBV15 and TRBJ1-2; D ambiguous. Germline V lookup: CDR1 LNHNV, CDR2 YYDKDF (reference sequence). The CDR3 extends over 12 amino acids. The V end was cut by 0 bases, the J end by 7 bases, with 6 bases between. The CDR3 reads CATSRDSGGYTF. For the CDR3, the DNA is TGTGCCACCAGCAGAGATTCAGGTGGCTACACCTTC.

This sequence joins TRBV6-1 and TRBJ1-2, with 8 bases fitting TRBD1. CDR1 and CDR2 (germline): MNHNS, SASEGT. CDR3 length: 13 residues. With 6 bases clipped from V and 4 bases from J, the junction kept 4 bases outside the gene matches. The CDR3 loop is CASRGQAAYGYTF. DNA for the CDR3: TGTGCCAGCAGGGGACAGGCGGCCTATGGCTACACCTTC.

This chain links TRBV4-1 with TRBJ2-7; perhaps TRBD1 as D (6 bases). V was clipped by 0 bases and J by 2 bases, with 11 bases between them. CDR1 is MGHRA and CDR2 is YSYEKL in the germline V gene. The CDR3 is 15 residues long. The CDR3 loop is CASSQDLGGPYEQYV. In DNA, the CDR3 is TGCGCCAGCAGCCAAGATTTAGGGGGTCCCTACGAGCAGTACGTC.

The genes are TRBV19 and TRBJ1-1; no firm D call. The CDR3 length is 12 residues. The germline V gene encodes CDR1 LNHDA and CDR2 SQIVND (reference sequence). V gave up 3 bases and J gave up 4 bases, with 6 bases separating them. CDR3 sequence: CASSIPLTEAFF. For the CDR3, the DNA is TGTGCCAGTAGTATCCCTCTCACTGAAGCTTTCTTT.

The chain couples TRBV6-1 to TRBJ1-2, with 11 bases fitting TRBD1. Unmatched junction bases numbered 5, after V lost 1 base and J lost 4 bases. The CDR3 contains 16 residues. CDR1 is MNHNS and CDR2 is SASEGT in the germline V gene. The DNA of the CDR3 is TGTGCCAGCAGTGAAGGGACAGGGGGCTCGGGCTATGGCTACACCTTC. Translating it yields CASSEGTGGSGYGYTF.

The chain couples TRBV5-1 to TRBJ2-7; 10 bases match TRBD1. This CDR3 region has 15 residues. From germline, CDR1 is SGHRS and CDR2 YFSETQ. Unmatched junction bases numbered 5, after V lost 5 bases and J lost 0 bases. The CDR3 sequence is CASRAGQGNSYEQYF. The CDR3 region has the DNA TGCGCCAGCAGAGCGGGACAGGGGAACTCCTACGAGCAGTACTTC.

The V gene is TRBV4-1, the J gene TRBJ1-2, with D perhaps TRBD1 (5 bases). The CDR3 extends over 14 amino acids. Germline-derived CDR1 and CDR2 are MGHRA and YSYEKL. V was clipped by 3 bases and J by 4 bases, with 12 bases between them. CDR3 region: CASSQPADSYGYTF. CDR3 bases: TGCGCCAGCAGCCAGCCTGCCGACAGCTATGGCTACACCTTC.